This T cell receptor (beta chain) was recovered during a study of long-term antiretroviral therapy in people with HIV. immunoSEQ v3.0 was run at survey level. Some clones are missing from TCRdb's copy, which holds only in-frame ones; the method was immunoSEQ multiplex PCR. The sample records just under 20,000 clones, about 91% being singletons. Germline V gene data show CDR1 as SGDLS and CDR2 as YYNGEE. The CDR3 has 16 residues. V gave up 0 bases and J gave up 5 bases; unmatched junction bases: 11. Every HIV-positive participant received treatment in the United States. DNA was extracted from approximately 0.91-9.4 million thawed cryopreserved PBMC.

This sample comprised unsorted PBMCs, obtained 2.1 years after starting antiretroviral therapy. The clonotype was recovered from a man between 18 and 35 years old with HIV. The V gene is TRBV9, the J gene TRBJ2-7, with 7 bases lining up with TRBD2. The chain's CDR3 is CASSVGKGDYWDEQYF. Written as DNA, the CDR3 is TGTGCCAGCAGCGTAGGGAAAGGGGACTATTGGGACGAGCAGTACTTC. Drawing the rest from reference TRBV9 and TRBJ2-7, the complete variable domain is DSGVTQTPKHLITATGQRVTLRCSPRSGDLSVYWYQQSLDQGLQFLIQYYNGEERAKGNILERFSAQQFPDLHSELNLSSLELGDSALYFCASSVGKGDYWDEQYFGPGTRLTVT.